This T cell receptor beta chain appears in the sequencing data of a study of cytomegalovirus exposure and HLA in healthy donors. Germline loops: CDR1 SGDLS, CDR2 YYNGEE. CDR3 length: 14 residues. J was trimmed by 3 bases and V by 0 bases; bases with no gene match: 3. PCR primers comprised 60 Vbeta and 13 Jbeta primers. Method: immunoSEQ multiplex PCR; TCRdb's copy keeps in-frame clones and lacks some. This sample carries around 45,000 clones, with about a sixth going to the ten biggest clones. The gene calls are TRBV9 and TRBJ2-7; 7 positions match TRBD2. Source material: PBMCs. The TCR originated in a male donor in good health and CMV-seronegative. The CDR3 DNA reads TGTGCCAGCAGCGTAGGGACTAGGGACTACGAGCAGTACTTC. It codes for CASSVGTRDYEQYF.